This T cell receptor beta chain was captured by sequencing in a study of shared clonotypes between healthy human individuals. Turning to this clone: Its antigen is undetermined.

Measured with immunoSEQ multiplex PCR; TCRdb has only the in-frame clones, and not every one. The table records approximately 640,000 clones, around 72% of them present only once. The germline V gene encodes CDR1 SGHDN and CDR2 FVKESK. Trimming stripped 5 bases from V and 0 bases from J, with 10 bases between. The CDR3 has 14 residues. Study conclusions and caveats: Clonotypes shared by all four donors outscored non-shared clonotypes in generation probability.

Material: memory CD4+ T cells sorted from blood. The sample's subset: CD45RA-negative fraction. The V call is TRBV14, the J call TRBJ1-1, with D unclear. This TCR was sampled from a woman in her twenties or thirties in good health. DNA of the CDR3: TGTGCCAGCAGCTTTGGACGGTTGAACACTGAAGCTTTCTTT. This sequence encodes CASSFGRLNTEAFF.